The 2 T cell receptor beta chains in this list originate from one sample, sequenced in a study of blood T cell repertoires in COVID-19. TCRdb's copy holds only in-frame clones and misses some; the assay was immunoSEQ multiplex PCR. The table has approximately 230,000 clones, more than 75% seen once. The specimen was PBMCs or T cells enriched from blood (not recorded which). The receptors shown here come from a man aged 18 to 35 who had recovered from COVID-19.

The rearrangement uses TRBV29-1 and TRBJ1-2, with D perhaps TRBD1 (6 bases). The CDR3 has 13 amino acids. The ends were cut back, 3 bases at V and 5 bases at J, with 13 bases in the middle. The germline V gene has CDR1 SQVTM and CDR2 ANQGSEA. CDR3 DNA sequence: TGCAGCGTTGAGTCGGACAGTCGTTATGGCTACACCTTC. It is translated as CSVESDSRYGYTF.

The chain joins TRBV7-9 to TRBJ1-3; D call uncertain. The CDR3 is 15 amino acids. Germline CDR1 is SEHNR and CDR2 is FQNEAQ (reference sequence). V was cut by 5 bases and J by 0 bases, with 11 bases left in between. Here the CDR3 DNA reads TGTGCCAGCAGCCTACCAGCGAGCTCTGGAAACACCATATATTTT. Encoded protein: CASSLPASSGNTIYF.